This note documents a single T cell receptor beta chain sequence. The target antigen is unknown. Within Nashville, Tennessee resided all donors, each a Caucasian adult. The study separated CD4+ cells into CD45RA+ naive and CD45RA-negative memory subsets. Here immunoSEQ multiplex PCR was the method, and the copy in TCRdb shows in-frame clones only, minus some. The repertoire holds approximately 2.5 million clones, with 80% to 95% as singletons. CDR1 and CDR2 from the germline V gene are SGHRS and YFSETQ. There are 14 residues in the CDR3. J was trimmed by 7 bases and V by 7 bases; bases with no gene match: 10. The data are from a study of shared clonotypes between healthy human individuals. Regarding the study as a whole: A reduction in generation probabilities was seen for non-shared clonotypes relative to those shared by all four donors. Memory subsets had estimated richness that was generally smaller than that of naive subsets.

Sequencing input: naive CD4+ T cells from PBMCs. Subset described: CD45RA+ positively selected. The sequence was obtained from a man between 18 and 35 years old in good health. Some clones in this sample may be carry-over from other donors' samples. The chain combines TRBV5-1 with TRBJ2-1; TRBD2 agrees at 8 bases. The CDR3 nucleotides are TGCGCCAGCGCCCCGAGCGGGAGTTTTAATGAGCAGTTCTTC. Its protein product is CASAPSGSFNEQFF.